One and the same sample provided the 21 T cell receptor beta chains below, sequenced in a study of glioma-infiltrating T cells. TCR alpha and beta CDR3 regions were amplified from RNA using iRepertoire nested multiplex PCR. MiXCR, applied by TCRdb to the multiplex PCR reads, yields one record per CDR3 protein. The sample shows fewer than 250,000 distinct CDR3 sequences, approximately 30% of them seen only once. Input material: glioma tissue, nonneoplastic brain tissue, or PBMCs (not recorded which). The source of these receptors is a human donor with low-grade glioma or glioblastoma, undergoing nonglioma brain surgery, or in good health (not recorded which).

The V and J genes are TRBV6-1 and TRBJ2-7, with TRBD2 matching over 7 bases. Trimming cost V 10 bases and J 0 bases; bases outside gene matches: 9. In germline, CDR1 is MNHNS, CDR2 SASEGT. This CDR3 comprises 14 residues. The CDR3 protein is CATNPGLSSYEQYF. CDR3 in DNA: TGTGCCACCAATCCGGGACTATCCTCCTACGAGCAGTACTTC.

This chain uses TRBV7-9 with TRBJ2-7; 7 nucleotides match TRBD2. Trimming removed 0 bases from V and 0 bases from J; junction bases left unmatched: 14. In germline, CDR1 is SEHNR, CDR2 FQNEAQ (reference sequence). CDR3 length equals 19 residues. The CDR3 nucleotides are TGTGCCAGCAGCTTAGCATTGGGAGGGTACGGGTACACCTCCTACGAGCAGTACTTC. Residues: CASSLALGGYGYTSYEQYF.

For this clonotype: A much larger clone differs by one base, so this may be a read error. The chain combines TRBV7-9 with TRBJ2-3, with D possibly being TRBD1 (5 bases). The CDR3 is made up of 14 amino acids. The germline V gene encodes CDR1 SEHNR and CDR2 FQNEAQ (reference sequence). CDR3 region: CASSPSTGTDRQYF. The CDR3 DNA is TGTGCCAGCAGCCCAAGTACAGGCACAGATAGGCAGTATTTT.

This rearrangement joins TRBV5-1 to TRBJ2-3; either TRBD1 or TRBD2 may fit D (5 bases each). Trimming removed 0 bases at V and 4 bases at J, with 15 bases between. This CDR3 spans 16 amino acids. The germline CDR1 and CDR2 sequences are SGHRS and YFSETQ. CDR3 DNA: TGCGCCAGCAGCTTGGGGTTGATGACAGCGGCAGATACGCAGTATTTT. It is translated as CASSLGLMTAADTQYF. The full variable domain, rest sourced from reference TRBV5-1 and TRBJ2-3, is KAGVTQTPRYLIKTRGQQVTLSCSPISGHRSVSWYQQTPGQGLQFLFEYFSETQRNKGNFPGRFSGRQFSNSRSEMNVSTLELGDSALYLCASSLGLMTAADTQYFGPGTRLTVL.

In this sample, this clonotype turned up many times. J is TRBJ1-5 and V is TRBV28, with a weak D call TRBD1 (5 bases). This CDR3 comprises 14 residues. The germline CDR1 and CDR2 sequences are MDHEN and SYDVKM. V was shortened by 3 bases and J by 2 bases, with 8 bases between the two germline ends. CDR3 amino acids: CASSFPGGNQPQHF. In DNA form, the CDR3 reads TGTGCCAGCAGTTTCCCGGGGGGCAATCAGCCCCAGCATTTT. Complete variable domain (other parts from reference TRBV28 and TRBJ1-5): DVKVTQSSRYLVKRTGEKVFLECVQDMDHENMFWYRQDPGLGLRLIYFSYDVKMKEKGDIPEGYSVSREKKERFSLILESASTNQTSMYLCASSFPGGNQPQHFGDGTRLSIL.

The chain carries TRBV13 and TRBJ2-1; D not certain. The CDR3 sequence is 16 residues long. CDR1 is PRHDT and CDR2 is FYEKMQ in the germline V gene (reference sequence). The V end was cut by 4 bases, the J end by 4 bases, with 17 bases between. The CDR3, as DNA: TGTGCCAGCAGCTCCCCCTACTACCCCTCGTACAATGAGCAGTTCTTC. Residues: CASSSPYYPSYNEQFF.

This clonotype came up many times. This sequence joins TRBV11-1 and TRBJ1-2; 9 positions agree with TRBD1. V lost 5 bases to trimming and J lost 3 bases; unmatched junction nucleotides: 7. The CDR3 runs 15 residues. Germline V gene lookup returns CDR1 SGHAT and CDR2 FQDESV (reference sequence). CDR3 residues: CASSRTGDRDYGYTF. The CDR3 bases are TGTGCCAGCAGCCGAACAGGGGACAGGGACTATGGCTACACCTTC. Supplemented by reference TRBV11-1 and TRBJ1-2, the full variable domain reads EAEVAQSPRYKITEKSQAVAFWCDPISGHATLYWYRQILGQGPELLVQFQDESVVDDSQLPKDRFSAERLKGVDSTLKIQPAELGDSAMYLCASSRTGDRDYGYTFGSGTRLTVV.

This rearrangement joins TRBV11-1 to TRBJ2-1, with 7 bases that match TRBD2. The CDR3 runs 16 residues. V dropped 3 bases and J dropped 7; count of bases not matched to a gene: 12. Germline-derived CDR1 and CDR2 are SGHAT and FQDESV (reference sequence). CDR3 region: CASSLLAASPGNEQFF. The CDR3 coding sequence is TGTGCCAGCAGCTTGCTAGCGGCCTCCCCGGGAAATGAGCAGTTCTTC.

The chain recombines TRBV6-2 or TRBV6-3 with TRBJ2-6; weak D call: TRBD2 (6 bases). The CDR3 is 17 amino acids. Germline-derived CDR1 and CDR2 are MNHEY and SVGEGT. V was cut by 0 bases and J by 1 base, with 10 bases left in between. CDR3 nucleotide sequence: TGTGCCAGCAGTTACTCCCCGACTAGTTCTGGGGCCAACGTCCTGACTTTC. Protein product: CASSYSPTSSGANVLTF.

As concerns this clonotype: This may be a read error: a much more frequent sequence differs by one nucleotide. The CDR3: CSAEDRPTLVLNQPQHF. For the CDR3, the DNA is TGCAGCGCTGAAGATAGACCAACACTGGTTCTTAATCAGCCCCAGCATTTT. The chain has TRBV29-1 and TRBJ1-5; D not resolved. CDR1 and CDR2 (germline): SQVTM, ANQGSEA. The CDR3 consists of 17 residues.

In its sample, this clonotype was seen a few times. V gene TRBV27 combines with J gene TRBJ2-5; the D gene is possibly TRBD1 (5 bases). This CDR3 region has 14 residues. Looked up from germline, CDR1 is MNHEY and CDR2 is SMNVEV (reference sequence). Trimming pared 6 bases from V and 2 bases from J, leaving 13 bases between. CDR3 sequence (DNA): TGTGCCAGCAGCTCCAGGGTTGGACAAGAGACCCAGTACTTC. This codes for CASSSRVGQETQYF.

This clonotype occurred many times. V and J are TRBV20-1 and TRBJ2-1; 7 bases fit TRBD2. The CDR3 covers 16 residues. V lost 1 base and J lost 0; bases outside the gene matches: 6. The germline gives CDR1 DFQATT, CDR2 SNEGSKA (reference sequence). This CDR3 reads CSARGREANSYNEQFF. In DNA, the CDR3 is TGCAGTGCTAGAGGTCGGGAGGCGAACTCCTACAATGAGCAGTTCTTC.

This clonotype was seen a handful of times. CDR3 region: CASSSAQYYGYTF. The CDR3 bases are TGTGCCAGCAGTTCTGCCCAGTACTATGGCTACACCTTC. This chain uses TRBV12-3 or TRBV12-4 with TRBJ1-2; no clear D gene. The CDR3 runs to 13 residues. Trimming removed 4 bases at V and 3 bases at J, with 9 bases between.

A word on this clonotype: A read error is possible here, since a much larger clone lies one base away. The chain links TRBV7-9 to TRBJ2-7; D not resolved. The CDR3 spans 12 residues. The V end was cut by 5 bases, the J end by 5 bases, with 10 bases between. Germline CDR1 is SEHNR and CDR2 is FQNEAQ (reference sequence). The CDR3 DNA reads TGTGCCAGCAGCACCTTGATGGACGAGCAGTACTTC. Translating gives CASSTLMDEQYF.

The chain uses TRBV30 and TRBJ2-7; D gene ambiguous. The CDR3 runs to 15 residues. Trimming took off 2 bases at V and 5 bases at J, with 19 bases between the two ends. Germline assignment: CDR1 GTSNPN and CDR2 SVGIG (reference sequence). CDR3: CAWSTSVSLEDEQYF. CDR3 DNA sequence: TGTGCCTGGAGTACCAGCGTTTCCCTGGAAGACGAGCAGTACTTC. The full variable domain, with the rest looked up from reference TRBV30 and TRBJ2-7, is SQTIHQWPATLVQPVGSPLSLECTVEGTSNPNLYWYRQAAGRGLQLLFYSVGIGQISSEVPQNLSASRPQDRQFILSSKKLLLSDSGFYLCAWSTSVSLEDEQYFGPGTRLTVT.

This clonotype was counted a few times. V and J are TRBV2 and TRBJ1-5, with 8 bases fitting TRBD1. The CDR3 extends over 15 amino acids. Germline V CDR1 and CDR2: SNHLY, FYNNEI. V lost 3 bases and J lost 6; bases outside the gene matches: 7. The CDR3 sequence: CASSDEGRGPQPQHF. Here the CDR3 DNA reads TGTGCCAGCAGTGATGAAGGCAGGGGGCCTCAGCCCCAGCATTTT.

This rearrangement joins TRBV3-1 to TRBJ2-5; possibly TRBD2 for D (5 bases). The CDR3 loop spans 15 amino acids. Trimming took off 2 bases at V and 5 bases at J, with 15 bases between the two ends. From germline, CDR1 is LGHDT and CDR2 YNNKEL (reference sequence). CDR3 sequence: CASSQQARTGETQYF. CDR3 sequence (DNA): TGTGCCAGCAGCCAACAAGCTCGGACTGGGGAGACCCAGTACTTC.

With respect to this clonotype: The junction differs from germline at one of its ends, possibly a read error. The chain links TRBV7-3 to TRBJ2-3; 8 bases match TRBD2. There are 14 residues in the CDR3. CDR1 SGHTA and CDR2 FQGTGA come from the germline V gene. CDR3 region: CVSSQGLATDTQYF. The CDR3 nucleotides are TGTGTCAGCAGCCAAGGACTAGCAACAGATACGCAGTATTTT.

Concerning this clonotype itself: The germline gene is not matched at one end of the junction; a read error may be the cause. J is TRBJ2-1 and V is TRBV6-5; TRBD2 matches 11 bases. The CDR3 has 16 amino acids. Germline assignment: CDR1 MNHEY and CDR2 SVGAGI. The CDR3 here is CASSSKPLAGGNEKFF. In DNA form, the CDR3 reads TGTGCCAGCAGTTCGAAACCTCTAGCGGGAGGAAATGAGAAGTTCTTC.

This clonotype has a count of ten or more. This rearrangement joins TRBV7-2 to TRBJ2-3; D is ambiguous. Germline-derived CDR1 and CDR2 are SGHTA and FQGNSA. This CDR3 has 17 amino acids. Trimming took off 5 bases at V and 1 base at J, with 19 bases between the two ends. The DNA for the CDR3 is TGTGCCAGCAGCCCACCCCCGTTGAGAACCGGCACAGATACGCAGTATTTT. Translated: CASSPPPLRTGTDTQYF.

This clonotype was seen only a few times. This chain uses TRBV25-1 with TRBJ1-3; perhaps TRBD1 as D (6 bases). Deletions cut 6 bases from V and 1 base from J, with 16 bases between. CDR3 size: 16 residues. The germline gives CDR1 MGHDK, CDR2 SYGVNS. As DNA, the CDR3 is TGTGCCAGCAGCCAAGCCGTACAGGGTTCTGGAAACACCATATATTTT. Protein sequence: CASSQAVQGSGNTIYF.